This T cell receptor (beta chain) derives from a study of blood T cell repertoires in COVID-19. This clone was recorded only once. Data came from immunoSEQ multiplex PCR; TCRdb stores just in-frame clones and leaves some out. The sample shows about 75,000 clones, 75% to 90% of them seen only once. The CDR3 has 16 amino acids. CDR1 is SGHRS and CDR2 is YFSETQ in the germline V gene. J gave up 0 bases and V 4 bases, and 3 bases lay outside the gene matches. Input material: peripheral blood. The V call is TRBV5-1, the J call TRBJ2-2; TRBD2 matches at 10 bases. The source is a human donor in a cohort sampled during active COVID-19. This CDR3 is CASSPSGGANTGELFF. The CDR3 region has the DNA TGCGCCAGCAGCCCTAGCGGGGGCGCGAACACCGGGGAGCTGTTTTTT.